This T cell receptor beta chain was identified during a study of T cell responses to AZD1222 COVID-19 vaccine. Concerning this clone itself: Its antigen is unidentified.

Trimming took 2 bases from V and 4 from J; bases not matched to a gene: 10. Germline V gene data show CDR1 as LNHDA and CDR2 as SQIVND (reference sequence). The CDR3 consists of 18 residues. Study-level results: Close to half of spike-specific TCRs reportedly recognize unmutated variant regions. There were mostly white British donors and more females than males, and clonal diversity was possibly underestimated. Researchers report vaccine-associated CD4 TCRs spanning spike, with dominance at 160-218 and 743-854. Sampling that yielded the repertoires occurred only after the peak T cell response.

Clones were sequenced by immunoSEQ multiplex PCR, and TCRdb holds only the in-frame ones, with some missing. The data hold around 140,000 clones, with 91% observed a single time. The chain recombines TRBV19 with TRBJ2-3; 12 nucleotides align to TRBD2. The material was peripheral blood, obtained 28 days after the second dose of the MenACWY control vaccine. This receptor was obtained from an adult who received the MenACWY meningococcal vaccine as a control. The chain's CDR3 is CASSISFLAGGRPDTQYF. CDR3 in DNA: TGTGCCAGTAGTATATCGTTCCTAGCGGGAGGGCGGCCAGATACGCAGTATTTT.